This TCR beta chain is drawn from a study of cytomegalovirus exposure and HLA in healthy donors. About the research overall: Genotyping of about 400 donors showed that about 83% belonged to the Caucasian-associated ancestry cluster. Study-wide results and caveats: Apart from CMV serostatus, no immune exposure information was available. In all likelihood, a cluster of highly shared sequence variants was a sequencing artifact.

As regards this clone: Its specificity is not known.

Use of 60 Vbeta and 13 Jbeta primers characterized the PCR. Method: immunoSEQ multiplex PCR; TCRdb's copy keeps in-frame clones and lacks some. Among 150,000 to 200,000 clones, approximately 79% were seen once, and the ten largest hold about 5.7%. Germline CDR1 reads ENHRY; CDR2 reads SYGVKD. The CDR3 contains 15 residues. Trimming cost V 6 bases and J 3 bases, with 17 bases left between them. V and J are TRBV10-3 and TRBJ1-2, with D maybe TRBD1 (6 bases). The clonotype comes from a man between 40 and 49 years old in good health and CMV-seropositive. The sequencing sample was made of PBMCs. CDR3 region: CAIRGGQGGDYGYTF. The CDR3 DNA reads TGTGCCATCAGGGGGGGGCAAGGAGGCGACTATGGCTACACCTTC.